This paragraph reports one TCR beta chain. Its antigen remains unidentified. RNA was extracted with the RNeasy kit, and a quantity of about 0.5 to 1 ug was reverse transcribed using random hexamers. With immunoSEQ multiplex PCR, TCR beta CDR3 was amplified across 54 Vbeta and 13 Jbeta. TCRdb re-called the immunoSEQ multiplex PCR reads through MiXCR, storing one row per CDR3 protein. Here the sample spans about 200,000 distinct CDR3 sequences, around 93% being singletons. The source of the sample is a study of CD8 T cells in Susac syndrome. Study-wide points: The relatively small number of individuals in the TCR sequencing and HLA analysis was acknowledged by the study.

CDR3 length: 14 residues. Germline assignment: CDR1 LGHDT and CDR2 YNNKEL (reference sequence). The V end lost 4 bases, the J end lost 1 base, and 10 bases lay between the germline ends. The sequenced sample was CD4+ T cells from PBMCs. This TCR derives from a human donor with multiple sclerosis. The rearrangement joins TRBV3-1 to TRBJ1-1; D is uncertain. CDR3 residues: CASSPVRTNTEAFF. CDR3 bases: TGTGCCAGCAGCCCTGTTCGAACGAACACTGAAGCTTTCTTT.